The 10 T cell receptor beta chains below all came from one sample that was sequenced in a study of blood T cell repertoires in COVID-19. The protocol was immunoSEQ multiplex PCR, while the TCRdb copy is restricted to in-frame clones and leaves out a portion. The table has around 140,000 clones, about 87% seen once; the top ten hold approximately 10%. The source material was PBMCs or T cells enriched from blood (not recorded which). The receptors shown here come from a man aged 55-75 years who had recovered from COVID-19.

The rearrangement links TRBV19 to TRBJ2-7; 10 bases are shared with TRBD2. There are 14 residues in the CDR3. Germline CDR1 is LNHDA and CDR2 is SQIVND (reference sequence). V was clipped by 4 bases and J by 3 bases; unmatched bases: 3. The CDR3: CASSRASGGYEQYF. As DNA, the CDR3 is TGTGCCAGTAGTAGGGCTAGCGGGGGCTACGAGCAGTACTTC.

The V call is TRBV11-2, the J call TRBJ2-2; D gene unclear. CDR3 length equals 15 residues. V was trimmed by 5 bases and J by 5 bases, leaving 15 bases between them. Germline CDR1 reads SGHAT; CDR2 reads FQNNGV. CDR3 nucleotides: TGTGCCAGCAGCCACCTCAAGAGTGCGACCGGGGAGCTGTTTTTT. This sequence encodes CASSHLKSATGELFF.

The chain has TRBV9 and TRBJ2-7, with D possibly TRBD1 on 5 matching bases. In germline, CDR1 is SGDLS, CDR2 YYNGEE. The V end was cut by 3 bases, the J end by 0 bases, with 10 bases between. The CDR3 contains 14 residues. In DNA form, the CDR3 reads TGTGCCAGCAGCGGAGCAGGGAACTCCTACGAGCAGTACTTC. Its translation is CASSGAGNSYEQYF.

Regarding this clone: Other DNA sequences within the sample encode an identical CDR3. This chain connects TRBV2 to TRBJ1-2; D is unclear. Trimming removed 6 bases at V and 0 bases at J, with 8 bases between. CDR1 SNHLY and CDR2 FYNNEI come from the germline V gene. This CDR3 has 13 amino acids. The CDR3 spells CASSKLANYGYTF. The CDR3 DNA reads as TGTGCCAGCAGCAAGTTAGCTAACTATGGCTACACCTTC.

The gene calls are TRBV2 and TRBJ1-6, with D perhaps matching TRBD1 (5 bases). Per germline, CDR1 SNHLY and CDR2 FYNNEI. This CDR3 has 13 amino acids. V lost 6 bases and J lost 7, with 10 bases in between. The CDR3 DNA reads as TGTGCCAGCAGATGGCAGGGAAATTCACCCCTCCACTTT. As protein: CASRWQGNSPLHF.

The table lists this clone with a count of one. The CDR3 DNA reads as TGTGCCAGCAGCCCCTGGACAGGGAGTGAAAAACTGTTTTTT. Its protein product is CASSPWTGSEKLFF. The V and J genes are TRBV9 and TRBJ1-4; 8 bases line up with TRBD1. The CDR3 runs 14 residues. Unmatched junction bases numbered 6, after V lost 4 bases and J lost 7 bases. CDR1 is SGDLS and CDR2 is YYNGEE in the germline V gene. The variable domain in full, completed from reference TRBV9 and TRBJ1-4, reads DSGVTQTPKHLITATGQRVTLRCSPRSGDLSVYWYQQSLDQGLQFLIQYYNGEERAKGNILERFSAQQFPDLHSELNLSSLELGDSALYFCASSPWTGSEKLFFGSGTQLSVL.

The chain couples TRBV5-1 to TRBJ1-1, with 7 positions matching TRBD1. The CDR3 loop spans 14 amino acids. Losses at the gene ends were 0 bases for V and 4 bases for J; bases not matched to a gene: 3. CDR1 is SGHRS and CDR2 is YFSETQ in the germline V gene. The CDR3 protein is CASSLVPGGTEAFF. CDR3 nucleotides: TGCGCCAGCAGCTTGGTACCAGGGGGCACTGAAGCTTTCTTT. Drawing the rest from reference TRBV5-1 and TRBJ1-1, the complete variable domain is KAGVTQTPRYLIKTRGQQVTLSCSPISGHRSVSWYQQTPGQGLQFLFEYFSETQRNKGNFPGRFSGRQFSNSRSEMNVSTLELGDSALYLCASSLVPGGTEAFFGQGTRLTVV.

This rearrangement joins TRBV11-2 to TRBJ2-7; D possibly corresponds to TRBD2 (6 bases). Germline V gene sequence: CDR1 SGHAT, CDR2 FQNNGV. V lost 8 bases and J 2 bases, leaving 31 bases between the germline ends. This CDR3 spans 19 amino acids. CDR3 nucleotide sequence: TGTGCCAGCGGCTCTAAAGGGTCGGGGCGACTAGGGGTCCCCTACGAGCAGTACTTC. Translation: CASGSKGSGRLGVPYEQYF. Filled out from reference TRBV11-2 and TRBJ2-7, the complete variable domain reads EAGVAQSPRYKIIEKRQSVAFWCNPISGHATLYWYQQILGQGPKLLIQFQNNGVVDDSQLPKDRFSAERLKGVDSTLKIQPAKLEDSAVYLCASGSKGSGRLGVPYEQYFGPGTRLTVT.

The chain combines TRBV3-1 (or the pseudogene TRBV3-2) with TRBJ1-2; possible D gene TRBD1, 6 bases. Germline V gene lookup returns CDR1 LGHDT and CDR2 YNNKEL (reference sequence). V lost 0 bases, J lost 5 bases, and 13 bases lay in between. The CDR3 runs 15 residues. CDR3: CASSQEHREGYGYTF. CDR3 sequence (DNA): TGTGCCAGCAGCCAAGAGCACAGGGAGGGGTATGGCTACACCTTC.

This clone was picked up a small number of times. The chain recombines TRBV3-1 (or the pseudogene TRBV3-2) with TRBJ1-1, with a possible D match to TRBD1 (6 bases). The CDR3 sequence is 12 residues long. The germline gives CDR1 LGHDT, CDR2 YNNKEL (reference sequence). Trimming stripped 1 base from V and 7 bases from J, with 7 bases between. As DNA, the CDR3 is TGTGCCAGCAGCCAAGTAGGGGGTGAAGCTTTCTTT. Translating gives CASSQVGGEAFF.